This entry lists 20 T cell receptor beta chains sequenced from one sample in a study of T cell responses to AZD1222 COVID-19 vaccine. Using immunoSEQ multiplex PCR, the repertoire was profiled, and TCRdb retains in-frame clones only, with some absent. The sample lists 150,000 to 200,000 clones; approximately 91% were seen once. The starting material was peripheral blood, obtained on day 0 of AZD1222 vaccination. Every receptor here comes from an adult in good health.

About this clone: Other nucleotide sequences in the sample specify the same CDR3. J is TRBJ1-5 and V is TRBV28; unclear D gene. CDR1 MDHEN and CDR2 SYDVKM come from the germline V gene. The CDR3 spans 12 residues. Trimming pared 3 bases from V and 6 bases from J, leaving 6 bases between. The CDR3 sequence: CASSFLSQPQHF. CDR3 nucleotide sequence: TGTGCCAGCAGTTTTCTGAGTCAGCCCCAGCATTTT.

This clone is a singleton in its sample. V usage is TRBV7-9 and J usage is TRBJ1-2, with D perhaps matching TRBD1 (5 bases). From germline, CDR1 is SEHNR and CDR2 FQNEAQ (reference sequence). V gave up 0 bases and J gave up 10 bases, with 9 bases separating them. The CDR3 totals 12 residues. The CDR3 protein is CASSLAPRDYTF. CDR3 nucleotides: TGTGCCAGCAGCTTAGCGCCCAGGGACTACACCTTC.

The rearrangement uses TRBV27 and TRBJ2-1; 9 nucleotides line up with TRBD2. The CDR3 consists of 15 residues. V was clipped by 8 bases and J by 2 bases; unmatched bases: 7. CDR1 MNHEY and CDR2 SMNVEV come from the germline V gene (reference sequence). The CDR3 sequence: CASSLSGRTYNEQFF. Here the CDR3 DNA reads TGTGCCAGCTCGCTTAGCGGGAGAACCTACAATGAGCAGTTCTTC.

The chain employs TRBV6-5 and TRBJ2-7, with D possibly being TRBD1 or TRBD2 (5 bases each). V lost 4 bases to trimming and J lost 2 bases, with 12 bases between them. Germline assignment: CDR1 MNHEY and CDR2 SVGAGI. CDR3 size: 14 residues. This chain's CDR3 is CASSSHGGTYEQYF. In nucleotides, the CDR3 is TGTGCCAGCAGTTCACATGGGGGTACCTACGAGCAGTACTTC.

This rearrangement joins TRBV27 to TRBJ1-5, with 9 bases fitting TRBD1. The CDR3 extends over 14 amino acids. V shed 6 bases, J shed 3 bases, and the junction held 3 bases outside the gene matches. CDR1 is MNHEY, CDR2 SMNVEV, per germline (reference sequence). CDR3 sequence reads: CASSRTGDNQPQHF. The CDR3 DNA follows: TGTGCCAGCAGCAGGACAGGGGACAATCAGCCCCAGCATTTT.

J is TRBJ1-5 and V is TRBV7-2, with a possible D match to TRBD1 (6 bases). The length of the CDR3 is 16 residues. Germline V gene data show CDR1 as SGHTA and CDR2 as FQGNSA. Trimming removed 0 bases from V and 0 bases from J, with 9 bases in between. The CDR3: CASSLATGPSNQPQHF. The CDR3 nucleotides are TGTGCCAGCAGCTTAGCTACAGGGCCTAGCAATCAGCCCCAGCATTTT.

The V gene is TRBV6-6, the J gene TRBJ1-1; no definite D call. The CDR3 is made up of 11 amino acids. Trimming pared 7 bases from V and 7 bases from J, leaving 10 bases between. Germline CDR1 is MNHNY and CDR2 is SVGAGI (reference sequence). The CDR3 DNA follows: TGTGCCAGCACCCTGGCGGGTGAAGCTTTCTTT. The encoded protein is CASTLAGEAFF.

This sequence joins TRBV7-9 and TRBJ1-2, with TRBD1 matching over 8 bases. Germline values: CDR1 SEHNR, CDR2 FQNEAQ (reference sequence). J was trimmed by 7 bases and V by 3 bases; bases with no gene match: 10. The CDR3 totals 15 residues. CDR3 region: CASSFLTGESGGYTF. The CDR3 DNA sequence: TGTGCCAGCAGCTTCCTGACAGGGGAGTCGGGTGGCTACACCTTC. The full variable domain, in which reference TRBV7-9 and TRBJ1-2 provide the parts outside the CDR3, is DTGVSQNPRHKITKRGQNVTFRCDPISEHNRLYWYRQTLGQGPEFLTYFQNEAQLEKSRLLSDRFSAERPKGSFSTLEIQRTEQGDSAMYLCASSFLTGESGGYTFGSGTRLTVV.

J is TRBJ1-2 and V is TRBV10-3; D unresolved. Germline CDR1 is ENHRY and CDR2 is SYGVKD. V gave up 10 bases and J gave up 6 bases, with 18 bases separating them. The CDR3 extends over 13 amino acids. The CDR3, as DNA: TGTGCCACCTGCCCGAGGTCAGATGATGGCTACACCTTC. This gives the protein CATCPRSDDGYTF.

V usage is TRBV6-5 and J usage is TRBJ1-1; D gene ambiguous. V lost 0 bases to trimming and J lost 1 base, with 6 bases between them. The CDR3 is 14 amino acids. Germline CDR1 is MNHEY and CDR2 is SVGAGI. DNA for the CDR3: TGTGCCAGCAGTTACTCGCCGGCGAACACTGAAGCTTTCTTT. It codes for CASSYSPANTEAFF.

The chain combines TRBV10-2 with TRBJ2-7, with 9 bases matching TRBD1. Germline lookup yields CDR1 WSHSY and CDR2 SAAADI. The CDR3 contains 15 residues. The J segment lost 4 bases and the V segment lost 3 bases, leaving 7 bases of the junction unmatched. The CDR3 protein is CASSDLRQGGYEQYF. The CDR3 region has the DNA TGCGCCAGCAGTGATCTGAGACAGGGGGGATACGAGCAGTACTTC.

V gene TRBV30 combines with J gene TRBJ1-6; the match to TRBD1 covers 8 bases. The ends lost 4 bases at V and 10 bases at J; junction bases unmatched: 6. The CDR3 spans 13 residues. Per the germline V gene, CDR1 is GTSNPN and CDR2 is SVGIG (reference sequence). The CDR3 loop reads CAWKPQGGSPLHF. As DNA, the CDR3 is TGTGCCTGGAAACCACAGGGGGGATCACCCCTCCACTTT.

The chain has TRBV6-5 and TRBJ1-3; D ambiguous. From germline, CDR1 is MNHEY and CDR2 SVGAGI. The CDR3 covers 15 residues. V lost 5 bases and J lost 0, with 11 bases in between. The DNA of the CDR3 is TGTGCCAGCAGTCAGTCGACGGGCTCTGGAAACACCATATATTTT. This gives the protein CASSQSTGSGNTIYF.

The rearrangement links TRBV5-4 to TRBJ1-1; 7 nucleotides match TRBD1. The CDR3 sequence is 15 residues long. Trimming at V came to 4 bases and at J to 3 bases, leaving 9 bases not matched to a gene. Germline CDR1 reads SGHNT; CDR2 reads YYREEE (reference sequence). The DNA of the CDR3 is TGTGCCAGCAGCGCCCCCGGGACAGTAGACACTGAAGCTTTCTTT. Translating gives CASSAPGTVDTEAFF.

V is TRBV18 and J is TRBJ1-2; D uncertain. This CDR3 is built from 13 residues. The V end lost 8 bases, the J end lost 2 bases, and 12 bases lay between the germline ends. In germline, CDR1 is KGHSH, CDR2 LQKENI. CDR3 sequence (DNA): TGTGCCAGCAGTTACGGGGAGAACTATGGCTACACCTTC. It translates to CASSYGENYGYTF.

The chain combines TRBV27 with TRBJ1-6; no clear D. Germline V gene lookup returns CDR1 MNHEY and CDR2 SMNVEV (reference sequence). The V end was cut by 7 bases, the J end by 0 bases, with 7 bases between. This CDR3 has 14 residues. CDR3 DNA sequence: TGTGCCAGCACACAGAGCTCCTATAATTCACCCCTCCACTTT. Translation gives CASTQSSYNSPLHF.

This chain connects TRBV4-1 to TRBJ2-1; TRBD2 aligns across 11 bases. This CDR3 is built from 18 residues. J was trimmed by 3 bases and V by 0 bases; bases with no gene match: 7. The V gene's germline CDR1 is MGHRA and CDR2 YSYEKL. CDR3 sequence: CASSQDLGTSGLYNEQFF. DNA of the CDR3: TGCGCCAGCAGCCAAGATTTGGGGACTAGCGGCCTCTACAATGAGCAGTTCTTC.

The gene calls are TRBV10-3 and TRBJ1-6; D might be TRBD1 (5 bases). Deletions cut 2 bases from V and 11 bases from J, with 10 bases between. CDR1 is ENHRY, CDR2 SYGVKD, per germline. This CDR3 region has 13 residues. CDR3 protein: CAISEGDGTPLHF. CDR3 in DNA: TGTGCCATCAGTGAGGGGGACGGCACACCCCTCCACTTT.

The chain joins TRBV7-2 to TRBJ2-1; 9 positions match TRBD2. V lost 2 bases, J lost 3 bases, and 2 bases stayed unmatched. Germline CDR1 is SGHTA and CDR2 is FQGNSA. CDR3 length: 15 amino acids. The CDR3 DNA is TGTGCCAGCAGCTTAAGCGGGGGGATCTACAATGAGCAGTTCTTC. Its translation: CASSLSGGIYNEQFF.

The V and J genes are TRBV18 and TRBJ1-5, with D maybe TRBD1 (5 bases). The CDR3 sequence is 11 residues long. Germline-derived CDR1 and CDR2 are KGHSH and LQKENI. Trimming took off 2 bases at V and 10 bases at J, with 6 bases between the two ends. For the CDR3, the DNA is TGTGCCAGCTCACCAGGGGGACCCCAGCATTTT. It codes for CASSPGGPQHF.